The source of this T cell receptor (beta chain) is a study of cytomegalovirus exposure and HLA in healthy donors. Study outcomes and limitations: An analysis done earlier found most TCR beta V segments productive about 87% or about 30% of the time. Researchers left out some V segments, among them TRBV6-2 and TRBV6-3, as indistinguishable. Cytomegalovirus-associated TCR beta chains were listed, numbering 150 to 200. A later analysis associated under 20,000 TCR beta sequences with HLA alleles at a 0.05 false discovery rate.

PCR amplification relied on 60 Vbeta primers (plus 13 Jbeta primers). Profiled with immunoSEQ multiplex PCR; TCRdb holds only in-frame clones, not every one. The sample shows approximately 70,000 clones, around 76% of them seen only once. The CDR3 has 13 residues. Germline CDR1 is LNHDA and CDR2 is SQIVND (reference sequence). V was shortened by 5 bases and J by 6 bases, with 11 bases between the two germline ends. Comments on this clone: Its antigen is undetermined.

Sequencing input: PBMCs. The TCR was taken from a woman aged 25 to 39 in good health and CMV-seropositive. The chain combines TRBV19 with TRBJ1-5; the D is unclear. Written as DNA, the CDR3 is TGTGCCAGTAGTGCCAGCGGTGGTCAGCCCCAGCATTTT. Its protein is CASSASGGQPQHF.